Shown below are 30 T cell receptor beta chains from a single sample sequenced in a study of blood T cell repertoires in COVID-19. The protocol was immunoSEQ multiplex PCR, while the TCRdb copy is restricted to in-frame clones and leaves out a portion. The sample has fewer than 95,000 clones, about nine tenths seen once; the top ten hold 27%. The sample comprised peripheral blood. All receptors come from a man between 45 and 60 years old with active or convalescent COVID-19.

The chain has TRBV3-1 (or the pseudogene TRBV3-2) and TRBJ1-4; D not resolved. V was trimmed by 0 bases and J by 10 bases, leaving 15 bases between them. Germline values: CDR1 LGHDT, CDR2 YNNKEL (reference sequence). The CDR3 length is 15 residues. CDR3 sequence: CASSQDPQRSGKLFF. The CDR3 bases are TGTGCCAGCAGCCAAGATCCCCAAAGGTCGGGAAAACTGTTTTTT.

This chain joins TRBV2 and TRBJ1-6, with a weak D call TRBD1 (6 bases). Trimming left V 1 base short and J 6 bases short, with 7 bases between. Germline CDR1 SNHLY, CDR2 FYNNEI. The CDR3 totals 14 residues. DNA of the CDR3: TGTGCCAGCAGTGAAGACAGGGTTAATTCACCCCTCCACTTT. Translated: CASSEDRVNSPLHF.

J is TRBJ2-5 and V is TRBV7-2; D is undetermined. V was clipped by 2 bases and J by 2 bases, with 6 bases between them. Germline-derived CDR1 and CDR2 are SGHTA and FQGNSA. The CDR3 covers 13 residues. CDR3 sequence (DNA): TGTGCCAGCAGCTTAATGGCACAAGAGACCCAGTACTTC. Translation gives CASSLMAQETQYF.

V gene TRBV4-1 combines with J gene TRBJ2-5, with TRBD1 matching over 9 bases. The V and J ends lost 1 base and 5 bases, in that order; junction bases with no gene match: 8. This CDR3 contains 16 residues. Germline CDR1 reads MGHRA; CDR2 reads YSYEKL. CDR3 residues: CASSQVTGGATETQYF. The CDR3 nucleotides read TGCGCCAGCAGCCAAGTCACAGGGGGCGCTACGGAGACCCAGTACTTC.

The V gene is TRBV11-2, the J gene TRBJ1-1; D ambiguous. This CDR3 has 13 residues. Germline V lookup: CDR1 SGHAT, CDR2 FQNNGV. V was clipped by 6 bases and J by 1 base, with 9 bases between them. The CDR3 spells CASRLSQNTEAFF. In DNA form, the CDR3 reads TGTGCCAGCAGACTTAGCCAGAACACTGAAGCTTTCTTT. Together with reference TRBV11-2 and TRBJ1-1, the CDR3 gives the full variable domain: EAGVAQSPRYKIIEKRQSVAFWCNPISGHATLYWYQQILGQGPKLLIQFQNNGVVDDSQLPKDRFSAERLKGVDSTLKIQPAKLEDSAVYLCASRLSQNTEAFFGQGTRLTVV.

This chain uses TRBV5-1 with TRBJ2-3; the D gene is possibly TRBD1 (5 bases). V was cut by 0 bases and J by 5 bases, with 10 bases left in between. The CDR3 sequence is 14 residues long. From germline, CDR1 is SGHRS and CDR2 YFSETQ. CDR3 in DNA: TGCGCCAGCAGCTTGGGGGGCACTTTAGATACGCAGTATTTT. Translation: CASSLGGTLDTQYF.

This clone was detected only once. This rearrangement joins TRBV19 to TRBJ1-4; 8 bases match TRBD1. V lost 5 bases, J lost 5 bases, and 10 bases stayed unmatched. This CDR3 comprises 16 residues. Germline V gives CDR1 LNHDA, CDR2 SQIVND (reference sequence). The CDR3 region is CASSPYPGTGNEKLFF. In DNA form, the CDR3 reads TGTGCCAGTAGTCCTTACCCCGGGACAGGAAATGAAAAACTGTTTTTT.

This chain uses TRBV3-1 (or the pseudogene TRBV3-2) with TRBJ2-1; 9 bases align to TRBD1. Germline CDR1 LGHDT, CDR2 YNNKEL (reference sequence). This CDR3 region has 16 residues. V lost 1 base, J lost 5 bases, and 6 bases stayed unmatched. DNA of the CDR3: TGTGCCAGCAGCCAAGCCCCGGGACAGGGAGACAATGAGCAGTTCTTC. It codes for CASSQAPGQGDNEQFF.

The chain employs TRBV18 and TRBJ1-1; the match to TRBD1 covers 7 bases. In germline, CDR1 is KGHSH, CDR2 LQKENI. This CDR3 is 14 amino acids long. With V trimmed by 4 bases and J by 1 base, 3 bases remained unmatched. CDR3: CASSQNRGNTEAFF. CDR3 DNA: TGTGCCAGCTCACAGAACAGGGGGAACACTGAAGCTTTCTTT. The variable domain in full, with the rest retrieved from reference TRBV18 and TRBJ1-1, is NAGVMQNPRHLVRRRGQEARLRCSPMKGHSHVYWYRQLPEEGLKFMVYLQKENIIDESGMPKERFSAEFPKEGPSILRIQQVVRGDSAAYFCASSQNRGNTEAFFGQGTRLTVV.

This clone came up a few times. V and J are TRBV5-4 and TRBJ1-5; 8 bases fit TRBD1. The CDR3 sequence is 14 residues long. V trimming: 4 bases; J trimming: 7 bases; junction bases outside the gene matches: 7. Germline V lookup: CDR1 SGHNT, CDR2 YYREEE (reference sequence). CDR3 nucleotides: TGTGCCAGCAGCGTCGACAGGGGTGGCCAGCCCCAGCATTTT. Translated, it gives CASSVDRGGQPQHF.

J is TRBJ2-5 and V is TRBV5-5; 11 bases match TRBD2. CDR1 SGHKS and CDR2 YYEKEE come from the germline V gene (reference sequence). The trim removed 3 bases at V and 5 bases at J, leaving 3 bases unmatched. This CDR3 is 14 amino acids long. The DNA for the CDR3 is TGTGCCAGCAGCTCACTAGCGGGAGATGAGACCCAGTACTTC. It encodes CASSSLAGDETQYF. The entire variable domain, with the rest obtained from reference TRBV5-5 and TRBJ2-5, is as follows: DAGVTQSPTHLIKTRGQQVTLRCSPISGHKSVSWYQQVLGQGPQFIFQYYEKEERGRGNFPDRFSARQFPNYSSELNVNALLLGDSALYLCASSSLAGDETQYFGPGTRLLVL.

The chain combines TRBV27 with TRBJ2-7; 8 bases match TRBD1. The CDR3 runs 17 residues. Germline trimming cut 0 bases from V and 5 bases from J; bases unmatched to any gene: 12. The germline gives CDR1 MNHEY, CDR2 SMNVEV (reference sequence). Written as DNA, the CDR3 is TGTGCCAGCAGTTTATCGAGTTGGGCAGGGGGCCACCACGAGCAGTACTTC. Amino acids: CASSLSSWAGGHHEQYF.

This sequence joins TRBV5-1 and TRBJ2-1; 14 nucleotides align to TRBD2. CDR1 SGHRS and CDR2 YFSETQ come from the germline V gene. This CDR3 contains 16 residues. After removal of 1 base from V and 7 bases from J, the junction contained 4 bases not matched to a gene. Here the CDR3 DNA reads TGCGCCAGCAGCTTGCGACTAGCGGGGGGGAATAATGAGCAGTTCTTC. Its protein product is CASSLRLAGGNNEQFF.

V is TRBV29-1 and J is TRBJ1-4; 7 nucleotides agree with TRBD1. Germline CDR1 SQVTM, CDR2 ANQGSEA. The length of the CDR3 is 14 residues. V shed 6 bases, J shed 5 bases, and the junction held 9 bases outside the gene matches. The CDR3 here is CSVGTALENEKLFF. The CDR3 nucleotides read TGCAGCGTCGGGACAGCGCTCGAAAATGAAAAACTGTTTTTT.

V is TRBV28 and J is TRBJ2-1; possibly TRBD1 for D (5 bases). The CDR3 is 15 residues long. Trimming stripped 4 bases from V and 12 bases from J, with 22 bases between. Per the germline V gene, CDR1 is MDHEN and CDR2 is SYDVKM. CDR3 DNA: TGTGCCAGCAGTTCGACAGTATCCCTTGGGATCGGGCAGTTCTTC. This encodes CASSSTVSLGIGQFF.

The DNA for the CDR3 is TGTGCCAGCAGTCCCTTAAGGACAGCCTCCTACGAGCAGTACTTC. It is translated as CASSPLRTASYEQYF. The chain uses TRBV25-1 and TRBJ2-7, with D possibly TRBD1 on 6 matching bases. Trimming pared 5 bases from V and 0 bases from J, leaving 14 bases between. CDR1 and CDR2 (germline): MGHDK, SYGVNS. The CDR3 has 15 amino acids.

In its sample, this clone was seen a few times. V usage is TRBV7-8 and J usage is TRBJ2-7; 8 bases are a match to TRBD1. The CDR3 length is 14 residues. V dropped 2 bases and J dropped 2; count of bases not matched to a gene: 2. Germline CDR1 reads SGHVS; CDR2 reads FQNEAQ. CDR3 nucleotides: TGTGCCAGCAGCTTAACGGGACAGGCCTACGAGCAGTACTTC. It codes for CASSLTGQAYEQYF.

This clone was seen only a few times. The chain links TRBV25-1 to TRBJ1-6; tentative D call: TRBD1 (6 bases). Germline V gene lookup returns CDR1 MGHDK and CDR2 SYGVNS. The CDR3 totals 15 residues. V was trimmed by 4 bases and J by 3 bases, leaving 10 bases between them. The chain's CDR3 is CASSGRQDYNSPLHF. The CDR3 DNA follows: TGTGCCAGCAGTGGACGACAGGACTATAATTCACCCCTCCACTTT.

V gene TRBV20-1 combines with J gene TRBJ2-7; 10 bases agree with TRBD2. The V segment lost 3 bases and the J segment 4 bases; nucleotides outside the gene matches: 6. Germline loops: CDR1 DFQATT, CDR2 SNEGSKA (reference sequence). This CDR3 is 14 amino acids long. DNA for the CDR3: TGCAGTGCTAGTGCCGGTAGCGGGAGGTACGAGCAGTACTTC. As protein: CSASAGSGRYEQYF.

This clone was seen a handful of times. The V and J genes are TRBV6-5 and TRBJ2-3, with D possibly TRBD2 on 5 matching bases. The CDR3 loop spans 15 amino acids. Germline V CDR1 and CDR2: MNHEY, SVGAGI. V was shortened by 6 bases and J by 0 bases, with 13 bases between the two germline ends. The CDR3 DNA follows: TGTGCCAGCAGCCGTAGCGCATCTAGCACAGATACGCAGTATTTT. As protein: CASSRSASSTDTQYF.

The V call is TRBV27, the J call TRBJ1-1; no firm D call. CDR1 MNHEY and CDR2 SMNVEV come from the germline V gene (reference sequence). Trimming cost V 4 bases and J 0 bases, with 6 bases left between them. CDR3 size: 13 residues. The CDR3 nucleotides read TGTGCCAGCAGTTGGCAGATGAACACTGAAGCTTTCTTT. It specifies CASSWQMNTEAFF.

The gene calls are TRBV4-1 and TRBJ2-5; 12 bases align to TRBD2. The germline V gene encodes CDR1 MGHRA and CDR2 YSYEKL. The CDR3 covers 17 residues. Germline trimming cut 4 bases from V and 2 bases from J; bases unmatched to any gene: 8. The CDR3 DNA sequence: TGCGCCAGCAGCCGACAGCTAGCGGGGGGGTTTCAAGAGACCCAGTACTTC. This codes for CASSRQLAGGFQETQYF.

V and J are TRBV5-1 and TRBJ2-7, with D possibly TRBD2 on 5 matching bases. Trimming removed 2 bases at V and 7 bases at J, with 13 bases between. Germline CDR1 and CDR2: SGHRS and YFSETQ. CDR3 length: 13 amino acids. CDR3 sequence reads: CASSLLGSGEQYF. The CDR3 DNA reads as TGCGCCAGCAGCTTACTAGGTTCGGGAGAGCAGTACTTC.

The genes are TRBV19 and TRBJ1-2, with D possibly being TRBD1 (6 bases). Looked up from germline, CDR1 is LNHDA and CDR2 is SQIVND (reference sequence). CDR3 size: 12 residues. Trimming left V 8 bases short and J 6 bases short, with 13 bases between. Here the CDR3 DNA reads TGTGCCAGTGACGGTCAGGGGCATGGCTACACCTTC. This codes for CASDGQGHGYTF.

This chain uses TRBV11-2 with TRBJ2-7; D uncertain. The V gene lost 0 bases and the J gene lost 9 bases, with 6 bases spanning the gap. The germline V gene encodes CDR1 SGHAT and CDR2 FQNNGV. The CDR3 sequence is 11 residues long. CDR3 DNA: TGTGCCAGCAGCTTAGAAAAGCGGCAGTACTTC. Residues: CASSLEKRQYF.

The chain has TRBV3-1 (or the pseudogene TRBV3-2) and TRBJ2-5; 9 positions match TRBD2. The length of the CDR3 is 15 residues. The V gene's germline CDR1 is LGHDT and CDR2 YNNKEL (reference sequence). Germline trimming cut 3 bases from V and 4 bases from J; bases unmatched to any gene: 6. The CDR3 nucleotides read TGTGCCAGCAGCCAGGGCGGGGGGGCACCAGAGACCCAGTACTTC. Translating it yields CASSQGGGAPETQYF.

There are many counts of this clone. The chain is built from TRBV6-1 and TRBJ1-1; D might be TRBD1 (5 bases). Germline lookup yields CDR1 MNHNS and CDR2 SASEGT. Trimming left V 2 bases short and J 6 bases short, with 13 bases between. The CDR3 sequence is 14 residues long. The CDR3: CASSENGGGSEAFF. CDR3 sequence (DNA): TGTGCCAGCAGTGAAAATGGGGGAGGGTCTGAAGCTTTCTTT.

The V gene is TRBV3-1 (or the pseudogene TRBV3-2), the J gene TRBJ2-7, with 9 bases that match TRBD1. Germline CDR1 and CDR2: LGHDT and YNNKEL (reference sequence). CDR3 length: 15 amino acids. The V gene end was trimmed by 6 bases and the J gene end by 5 bases; junction bases not matched to a gene: 11. CDR3: CASRRTGTGFDEQYF. DNA for the CDR3: TGTGCCAGCAGACGAACCGGGACAGGGTTTGACGAGCAGTACTTC.

The gene calls are TRBV19 and TRBJ1-1, with TRBD1 identical over 12 bases. Unmatched junction bases numbered 12, after V lost 10 bases and J lost 0 bases. This CDR3 contains 17 residues. CDR1 and CDR2 (germline): LNHDA, SQIVND (reference sequence). As DNA, the CDR3 is TGTGCCACCAAGGGGGGACAGGGGGCCAAACTGAACACTGAAGCTTTCTTT. It specifies CATKGGQGAKLNTEAFF.

Here the CDR3 reads CASSPPGLFSYNEQFF. For the CDR3, the DNA is TGTGCCAGCAGTCCCCCGGGACTCTTCTCCTACAATGAGCAGTTCTTC. The rearrangement links TRBV28 to TRBJ2-1, with D possibly matching TRBD2 (6 bases). The germline V gene encodes CDR1 MDHEN and CDR2 SYDVKM. The CDR3 is 16 residues long. Between the trimmed V and J ends, which lost 5 bases and 0 bases, there was a span of 14 bases.